This TCR beta chain was sequenced for a study of Tregs in tolerant kidney transplant recipients. Comment on this clone: Its specificity is not known.

Repertoires were generated with immunoSEQ multiplex PCR, while TCRdb's copy carries only in-frame clones and drops some. The sample contains approximately 1,800 clones, roughly 68% of which appear only once. The V gene end was trimmed by 3 bases and the J gene end by 3 bases; junction bases not matched to a gene: 8. From germline, CDR1 is LNHDA and CDR2 SQIVND (reference sequence). The CDR3 length is 15 residues. The sequencing sample was made of CD8+ T cells from blood cultured with allogeneic cells. The sequence derives from a human donor in good health. The rearrangement links TRBV19 to TRBJ2-7; 7 bases match TRBD2. The CDR3 loop reads CASSIGPGGSYEQYF. CDR3 nucleotides: TGTGCCAGTAGTATCGGCCCCGGCGGGAGCTACGAGCAGTACTTC.